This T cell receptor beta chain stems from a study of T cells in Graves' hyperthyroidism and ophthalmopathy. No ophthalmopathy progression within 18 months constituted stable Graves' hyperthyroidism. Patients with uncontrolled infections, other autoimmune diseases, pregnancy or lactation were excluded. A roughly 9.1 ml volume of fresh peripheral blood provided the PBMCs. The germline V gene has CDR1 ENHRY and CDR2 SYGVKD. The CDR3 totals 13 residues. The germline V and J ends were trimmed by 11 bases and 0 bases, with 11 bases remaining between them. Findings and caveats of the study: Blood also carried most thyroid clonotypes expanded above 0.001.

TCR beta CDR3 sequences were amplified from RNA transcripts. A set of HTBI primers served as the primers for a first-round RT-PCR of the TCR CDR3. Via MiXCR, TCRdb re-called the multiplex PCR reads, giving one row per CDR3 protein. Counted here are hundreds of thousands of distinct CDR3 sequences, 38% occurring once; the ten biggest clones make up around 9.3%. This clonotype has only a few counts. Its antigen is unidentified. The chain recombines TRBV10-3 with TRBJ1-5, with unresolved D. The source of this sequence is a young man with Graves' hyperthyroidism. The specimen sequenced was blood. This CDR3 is CAANSGSNQPQHF. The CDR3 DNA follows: TGTGCCGCCAACAGCGGTAGCAATCAGCCCCAGCATTTT.